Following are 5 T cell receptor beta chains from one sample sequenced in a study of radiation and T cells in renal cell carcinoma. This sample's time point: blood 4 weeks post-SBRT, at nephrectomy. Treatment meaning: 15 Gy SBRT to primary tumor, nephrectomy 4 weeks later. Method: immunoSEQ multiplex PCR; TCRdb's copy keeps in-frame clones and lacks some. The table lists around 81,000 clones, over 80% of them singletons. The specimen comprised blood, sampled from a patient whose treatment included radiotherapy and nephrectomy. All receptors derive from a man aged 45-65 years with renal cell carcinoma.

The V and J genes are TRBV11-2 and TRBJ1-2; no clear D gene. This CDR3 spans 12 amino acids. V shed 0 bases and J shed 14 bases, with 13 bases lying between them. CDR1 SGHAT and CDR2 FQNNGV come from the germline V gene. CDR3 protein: CASSLDRRAQTF. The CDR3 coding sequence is TGTGCCAGCAGCTTAGATCGTAGGGCGCAAACCTTC.

The CDR3 DNA is TGTGCCAGCAGGGGGGCCCGCTACGAGCAGTACTTC. This gives the protein CASRGARYEQYF. This chain joins TRBV6-5 and TRBJ2-7; D perhaps matches TRBD1 (6 bases). Germline CDR1 and CDR2: MNHEY and SVGAGI. This CDR3 is built from 12 residues. V was cut by 6 bases and J by 3 bases, with 9 bases left in between.

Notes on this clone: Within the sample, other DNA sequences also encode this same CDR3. The chain's CDR3 is CAWSVSGETQYF. The CDR3 DNA reads as TGTGCCTGGAGTGTGAGCGGAGAGACCCAGTACTTC. V gene TRBV30 combines with J gene TRBJ2-5; D perhaps matches TRBD2 (5 bases). The CDR3 runs 12 residues. Trimming removed 0 bases at V and 4 bases at J, with 6 bases between. Germline assignment: CDR1 GTSNPN and CDR2 SVGIG (reference sequence).

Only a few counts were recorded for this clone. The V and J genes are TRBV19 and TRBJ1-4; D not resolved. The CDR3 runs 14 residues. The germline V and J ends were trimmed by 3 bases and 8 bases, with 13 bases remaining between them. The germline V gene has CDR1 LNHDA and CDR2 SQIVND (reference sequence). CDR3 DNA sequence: TGTGCCAGTAGTATTTGGACGCTGGGGGAAAAACTGTTTTTT. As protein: CASSIWTLGEKLFF.

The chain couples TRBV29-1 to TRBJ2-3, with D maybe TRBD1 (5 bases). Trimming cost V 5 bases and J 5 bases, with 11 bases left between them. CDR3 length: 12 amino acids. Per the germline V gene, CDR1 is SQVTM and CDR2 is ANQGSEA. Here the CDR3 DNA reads TGCAGCGTTTTATCGACAGAAGATACGCAGTATTTT. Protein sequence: CSVLSTEDTQYF.